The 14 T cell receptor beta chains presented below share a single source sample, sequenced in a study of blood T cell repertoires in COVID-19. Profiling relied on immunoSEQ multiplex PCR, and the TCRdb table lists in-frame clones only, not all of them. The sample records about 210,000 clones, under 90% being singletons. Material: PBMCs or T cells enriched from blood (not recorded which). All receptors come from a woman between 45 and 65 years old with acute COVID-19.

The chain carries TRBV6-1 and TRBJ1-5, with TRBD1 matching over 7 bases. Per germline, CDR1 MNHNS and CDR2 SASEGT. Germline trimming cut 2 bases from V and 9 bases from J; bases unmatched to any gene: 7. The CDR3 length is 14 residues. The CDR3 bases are TGTGCCAGCAGTGAACAAAGGGGGCAGCGGCCCCAGCATTTT. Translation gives CASSEQRGQRPQHF.

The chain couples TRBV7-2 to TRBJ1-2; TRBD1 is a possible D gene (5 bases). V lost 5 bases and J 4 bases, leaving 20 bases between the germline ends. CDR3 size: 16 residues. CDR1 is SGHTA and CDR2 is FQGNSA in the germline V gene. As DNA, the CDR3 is TGTGCCAGCAGCCTCGCAGGGATCGGTCAGGGCTATGGCTACACCTTC. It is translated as CASSLAGIGQGYGYTF.

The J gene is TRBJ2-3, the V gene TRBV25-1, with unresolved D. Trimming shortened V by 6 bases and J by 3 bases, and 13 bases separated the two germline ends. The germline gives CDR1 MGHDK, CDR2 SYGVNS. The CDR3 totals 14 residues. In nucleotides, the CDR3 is TGTGCCAGCAGAATAGGTTCCGGGACAGATACGCAGTATTTT. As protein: CASRIGSGTDTQYF. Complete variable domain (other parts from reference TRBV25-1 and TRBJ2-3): EADIYQTPRYLVIGTGKKITLECSQTMGHDKMYWYQQDPGMELHLIHYSYGVNSTEKGDLSSESTVSRIRTEHFPLTLESARPSHTSQYLCASRIGSGTDTQYFGPGTRLTVL.

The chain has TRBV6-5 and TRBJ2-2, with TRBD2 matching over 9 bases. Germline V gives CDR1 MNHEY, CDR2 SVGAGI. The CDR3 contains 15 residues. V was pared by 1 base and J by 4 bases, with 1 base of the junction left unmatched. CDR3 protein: CASSYLAGVTGELFF. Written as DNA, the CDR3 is TGTGCCAGCAGTTACTTAGCGGGAGTCACCGGGGAGCTGTTTTTT.

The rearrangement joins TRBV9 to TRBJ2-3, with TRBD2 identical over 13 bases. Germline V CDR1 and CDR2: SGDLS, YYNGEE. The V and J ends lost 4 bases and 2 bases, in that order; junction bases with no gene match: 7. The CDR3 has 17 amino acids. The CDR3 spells CASSTSTSGRATDTQYF. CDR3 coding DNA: TGTGCCAGCAGCACCAGTACTAGCGGGAGGGCCACAGATACGCAGTATTTT.

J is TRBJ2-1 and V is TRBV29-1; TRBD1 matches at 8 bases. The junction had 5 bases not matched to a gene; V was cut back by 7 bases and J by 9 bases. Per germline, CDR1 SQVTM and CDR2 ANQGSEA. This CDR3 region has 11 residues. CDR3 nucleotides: TGCAGCGCGACAGGGGTTGGTGAGCAGTTCTTC. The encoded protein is CSATGVGEQFF.

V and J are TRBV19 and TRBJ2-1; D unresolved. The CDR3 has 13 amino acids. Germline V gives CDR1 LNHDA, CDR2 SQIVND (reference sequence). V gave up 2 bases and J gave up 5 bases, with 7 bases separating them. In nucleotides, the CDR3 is TGTGCCAGTAGTATACTGGTAGACAATGAGCAGTTCTTC. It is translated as CASSILVDNEQFF.

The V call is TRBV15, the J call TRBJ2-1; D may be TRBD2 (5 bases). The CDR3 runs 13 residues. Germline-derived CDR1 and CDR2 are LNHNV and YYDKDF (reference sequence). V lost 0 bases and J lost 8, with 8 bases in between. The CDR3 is CATSRERDYEQFF. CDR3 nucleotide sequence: TGTGCCACCAGCAGAGAGAGGGATTATGAGCAGTTCTTC.

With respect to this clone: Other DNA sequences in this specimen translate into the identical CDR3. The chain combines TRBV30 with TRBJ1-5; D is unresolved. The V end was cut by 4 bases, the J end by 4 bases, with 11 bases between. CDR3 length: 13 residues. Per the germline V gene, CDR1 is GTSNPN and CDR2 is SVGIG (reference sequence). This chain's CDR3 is CAWTSGSNQPQHF. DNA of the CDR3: TGTGCCTGGACCTCCGGGAGTAATCAGCCCCAGCATTTT. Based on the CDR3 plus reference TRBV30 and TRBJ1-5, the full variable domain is SQTIHQWPATLVQPVGSPLSLECTVEGTSNPNLYWYRQAAGRGLQLLFYSVGIGQISSEVPQNLSASRPQDRQFILSSKKLLLSDSGFYLCAWTSGSNQPQHFGDGTRLSIL.

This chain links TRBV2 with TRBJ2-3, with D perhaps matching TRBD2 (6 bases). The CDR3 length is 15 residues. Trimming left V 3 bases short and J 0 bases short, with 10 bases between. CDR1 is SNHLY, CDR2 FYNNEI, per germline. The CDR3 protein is CASSDFGTSTDTQYF. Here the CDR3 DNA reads TGTGCCAGCAGTGATTTTGGGACTAGCACAGATACGCAGTATTTT.

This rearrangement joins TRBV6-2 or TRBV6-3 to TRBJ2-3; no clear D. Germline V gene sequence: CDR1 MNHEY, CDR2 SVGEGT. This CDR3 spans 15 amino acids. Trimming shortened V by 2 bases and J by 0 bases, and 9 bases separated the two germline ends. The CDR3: CASSYGSSSTDTQYF. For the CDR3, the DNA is TGTGCCAGCAGTTACGGCTCCTCTAGCACAGATACGCAGTATTTT.

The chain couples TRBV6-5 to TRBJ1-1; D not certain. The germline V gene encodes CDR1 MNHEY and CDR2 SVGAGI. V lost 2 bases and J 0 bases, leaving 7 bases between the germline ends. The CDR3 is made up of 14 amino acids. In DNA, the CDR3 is TGTGCCAGCAGTTACAGTGACATGAACACTGAAGCTTTCTTT. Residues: CASSYSDMNTEAFF.

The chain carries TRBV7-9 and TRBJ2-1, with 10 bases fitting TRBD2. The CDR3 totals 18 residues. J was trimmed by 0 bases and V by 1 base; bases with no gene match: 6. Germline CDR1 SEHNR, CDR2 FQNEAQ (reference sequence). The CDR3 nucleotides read TGTGCCAGCAGCTTAGGGCCCAGCGGGAGGGGCTCCTACAATGAGCAGTTCTTC. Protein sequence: CASSLGPSGRGSYNEQFF.

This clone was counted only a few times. The CDR3 reads CASSQMSSGANVLTF. CDR3 sequence (DNA): TGCGCCAGCAGCCAAATGAGCTCTGGGGCCAACGTCCTGACTTTC. The chain carries TRBV4-3 and TRBJ2-6; D gene uncertain. There are 15 residues in the CDR3. Germline CDR1 and CDR2: LGHNA and YSLEER. V lost 2 bases and J 0 bases, leaving 5 bases between the germline ends.